These 9 T cell receptor beta chains share one sample of origin, sequenced in a study of blood T cells in healthy people across ages. The authors ran a second PCR of about 7 to 12 cycles using a sample-barcoded 5' primer and a J-beta primer mix. MiXCR, run by TCRdb on the 5' RACE reads, gives a single entry per CDR3 protein. The sample shows hundreds of thousands of distinct CDR3 sequences, around 31% of them seen only once. The sample consisted of blood. The source is a woman of 80 years or more in good health.

This clonotype was seen at least ten times. The V gene is TRBV5-1, the J gene TRBJ2-6; the match to TRBD2 covers 13 bases. J gave up 0 bases and V 0 bases, and 6 bases lay outside the gene matches. CDR1 and CDR2 (germline): SGHRS, YFSETQ. The CDR3 totals 20 residues. The CDR3 region has the DNA TGCGCCAGCAGCTTGGCCTGGACTAGCGGGGGAGGCTCTGGGGCCAACGTCCTGACTTTC. Translation: CASSLAWTSGGGSGANVLTF.

The chain carries TRBV6-1 and TRBJ2-7, with a tentative D call TRBD1 (5 bases). Germline CDR1 is MNHNS and CDR2 is SASEGT. Trimming took off 1 base at V and 9 bases at J, with 13 bases between the two ends. The CDR3 has 13 residues. DNA for the CDR3: TGTGCCAGCAGTGAAGGGGGCCCAACGGGGCAGTACTTC. It encodes CASSEGGPTGQYF.

In its sample, this clonotype was seen many times. This rearrangement joins TRBV20-1 to TRBJ1-5, with a tentative D call TRBD1 (5 bases). The CDR3 has 13 residues. V lost 3 bases and J lost 9, with 15 bases in between. Germline CDR1 DFQATT, CDR2 SNEGSKA (reference sequence). Written as DNA, the CDR3 is TGCAGTGCTAGGAGGGGCCCTGAGGCGCCCCAGCATTTT. It is translated as CSARRGPEAPQHF.

This chain uses TRBV7-2 with TRBJ2-1; 7 bases match TRBD2. The CDR3 sequence is 18 residues long. The ends lost 8 bases at V and 4 bases at J; junction bases unmatched: 20. Germline values: CDR1 SGHTA, CDR2 FQGNSA. CDR3 nucleotide sequence: TGTGCCAGCGCCGGGACTAACGGGGCAGCGGTAGGGTACAATGAGCAGTTCTTC. Protein product: CASAGTNGAAVGYNEQFF.

This clonotype was detected ten times or more. The chain couples TRBV6-1 to TRBJ2-3; D unclear. Germline CDR1 MNHNS, CDR2 SASEGT. The V and J ends lost 4 bases and 9 bases respectively, with 14 bases between them. The CDR3 has 13 residues. The CDR3 DNA sequence: TGTGCCAGCAGTGGCCTCCTGATGGGGACGCAGTATTTT. Protein product: CASSGLLMGTQYF.

As for this clonotype: A much bigger clone sits one base away, suggesting this may be a read error. The V gene is TRBV7-9, the J gene TRBJ2-1; 7 bases align to TRBD1. This CDR3 has 16 amino acids. V trimming: 2 bases; J trimming: 10 bases; junction bases outside the gene matches: 14. Germline CDR1 reads SEHNR; CDR2 reads FQNEAQ (reference sequence). Here the CDR3 DNA reads TGTGCCAGCAGCTTACGGTCGCCAGGGGGAACCTACGAGCAGTTCTTC. This translates into CASSLRSPGGTYEQFF.

This clonotype has more than one count but fewer than ten. This may be a read error: a much more frequent sequence differs by one nucleotide. The genes are TRBV7-9 and TRBJ2-3; a possible D gene is TRBD2 (5 bases). This CDR3 comprises 12 residues. Germline CDR1 and CDR2: SEHNR and FQNEAQ (reference sequence). V gave up 11 bases and J gave up 5 bases, with 14 bases separating them. The CDR3 DNA reads TGTGCCGGCACGACCGGGAAAGATACGCAGTATTTT. Its protein product is CAGTTGKDTQYF. Variable domain in full (rest from reference TRBV7-9 and TRBJ2-3): DTGVSQNPRHKITKRGQNVTFRCDPISEHNRLYWYRQTLGQGPEFLTYFQNEAQLEKSRLLSDRFSAERPKGSFSTLEIQRTEQGDSAMYLCAGTTGKDTQYFGPGTRLTVL.

This chain joins TRBV3-1 and TRBJ1-4; 7 nucleotides match TRBD1. The germline gives CDR1 LGHDT, CDR2 YNNKEL (reference sequence). The CDR3 consists of 14 residues. V lost 6 bases, J lost 7 bases, and 8 bases stayed unmatched. This chain's CDR3 is CASRLQGNGEKLFF. CDR3 sequence (DNA): TGTGCCAGCAGGTTACAGGGGAACGGTGAAAAACTGTTTTTT.

The CDR3 reads CASSLAGAPYEQYV. The CDR3 nucleotides are TGTGCCAGCAGCTTAGCGGGGGCCCCCTACGAGCAGTACGTC. V usage is TRBV7-2 and J usage is TRBJ2-7, with D possibly TRBD1 on 6 matching bases. This CDR3 has 14 amino acids. Germline loops: CDR1 SGHTA, CDR2 FQGNSA. Trimming removed 0 bases from V and 2 bases from J, with 8 bases in between.